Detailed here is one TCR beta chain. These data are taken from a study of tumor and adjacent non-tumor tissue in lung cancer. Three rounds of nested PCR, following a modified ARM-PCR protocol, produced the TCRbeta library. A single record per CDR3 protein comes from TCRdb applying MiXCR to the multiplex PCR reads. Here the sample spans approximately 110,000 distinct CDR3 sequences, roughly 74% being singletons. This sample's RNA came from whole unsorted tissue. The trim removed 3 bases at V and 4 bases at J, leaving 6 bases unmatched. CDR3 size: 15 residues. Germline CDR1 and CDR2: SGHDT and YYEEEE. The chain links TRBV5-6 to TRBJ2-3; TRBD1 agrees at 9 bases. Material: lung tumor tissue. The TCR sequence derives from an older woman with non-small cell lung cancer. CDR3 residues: CASSSGTGRADTQYF. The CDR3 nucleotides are TGTGCCAGCAGCTCCGGGACAGGGCGGGCAGATACGCAGTATTTT.